This is a list of T cell receptor beta chains from one sample in a study of cytomegalovirus exposure and HLA in healthy donors. Libraries were prepared by immunoSEQ multiplex PCR; TCRdb keeps only in-frame clonotypes and omits some of them. Here the sample spans approximately 150,000 clones, around two thirds being singletons. Sequenced: PBMCs. These receptors were obtained from a young man in good health and CMV-seropositive. Both conserved end residues are part of each CDR3. Fields, in order: D gene, clone size, V gene, J gene, CDR3 protein, CDR3 DNA. A D gene is named only where the DNA matches it firmly. Only some rows state a clone size, as once, few, many or a class for expanded clones.

D gene: TRBD1; clone size: .; V gene: TRBV4-1; J gene: TRBJ2-7; CDR3 protein: CASSQVDRGPYEQYF; CDR3 DNA: TGCGCCAGCAGCCAGGTGGACAGGGGACCCTACGAGCAGTACTTC
D gene: .; clone size: .; V gene: TRBV23-1; J gene: TRBJ1-1; CDR3 protein: CASRRQNTEAFF; CDR3 DNA: TGCGCCAGCAGGCGACAGAACACTGAAGCTTTCTTT
D gene: TRBD1; clone size: .; V gene: TRBV11-2; J gene: TRBJ2-3; CDR3 protein: CASSLGLRTGSTDTQYF; CDR3 DNA: TGTGCCAGCAGCTTAGGTCTCCGGACAGGGTCTACAGATACGCAGTATTTT
D gene: TRBD1; clone size: few; V gene: TRBV6-6; J gene: TRBJ2-7; CDR3 protein: CASSHIRDSVPDEQYF; CDR3 DNA: TGTGCCAGCAGTCACATCCGGGACAGTGTTCCCGACGAGCAGTACTTC
D gene: .; clone size: few; V gene: TRBV7-9; J gene: TRBJ2-1; CDR3 protein: CASSSYLNGGLSNYNEQFF; CDR3 DNA: TGTGCCAGCAGCTCATACTTGAACGGGGGGCTTTCAAACTACAATGAGCAGTTCTTC
D gene: .; clone size: .; V gene: TRBV30; J gene: TRBJ1-4; CDR3 protein: CAWNSFNEKLFF; CDR3 DNA: TGTGCCTGGAACAGCTTTAATGAAAAACTGTTTTTT
D gene: .; clone size: .; V gene: TRBV27; J gene: TRBJ2-7; CDR3 protein: CASSLSVTHYEQYF; CDR3 DNA: TGTGCCAGCAGTCTCTCCGTGACACACTACGAGCAGTACTTC
D gene: .; clone size: .; V gene: TRBV7-6; J gene: TRBJ1-5; CDR3 protein: CASSDQGQGQPQHF; CDR3 DNA: TGTGCCAGCAGCGACCAGGGCCAAGGACAGCCCCAGCATTTT
D gene: .; clone size: once; V gene: TRBV10-3; J gene: TRBJ2-7; CDR3 protein: CAISVDQGRFTTSQYF; CDR3 DNA: TGTGCCATCAGTGTTGACCAGGGGAGATTTACAACCTCGCAGTACTTC
D gene: TRBD2; clone size: .; V gene: TRBV7-9; J gene: TRBJ2-5; CDR3 protein: CASSLKPTSEQETQYF; CDR3 DNA: TGTGCCAGCAGCTTAAAACCTACTAGCGAGCAAGAGACCCAGTACTTC
D gene: .; clone size: .; V gene: TRBV2; J gene: TRBJ2-1; CDR3 protein: CASSAGTQFF; CDR3 DNA: TGTGCCAGCAGTGCAGGGACTCAGTTCTTC
D gene: TRBD2; clone size: .; V gene: TRBV28; J gene: TRBJ2-7; CDR3 protein: CASSPASGDTYEQYF; CDR3 DNA: TGTGCCAGCAGTCCTGCTAGCGGAGACACCTACGAGCAGTACTTC
D gene: .; clone size: once; V gene: TRBV15; J gene: TRBJ1-5; CDR3 protein: CATSRKRTGMGLYSNQPQHF; CDR3 DNA: TGTGCCACCAGCAGAAAACGAACAGGGATGGGGCTATATAGCAATCAGCCCCAGCATTTT
D gene: .; clone size: .; V gene: TRBV5-1; J gene: TRBJ2-7; CDR3 protein: CASSSQGELSYEQYF; CDR3 DNA: TGCGCCAGCAGCTCACAGGGAGAACTGTCCTACGAGCAGTACTTC
D gene: .; clone size: .; V gene: TRBV2; J gene: TRBJ1-5; CDR3 protein: CASSYENQDQPQHF; CDR3 DNA: TGTGCCAGCAGTTATGAGAATCAGGATCAGCCCCAGCATTTT
D gene: .; clone size: few; V gene: TRBV6-1; J gene: TRBJ2-1; CDR3 protein: CASSQSITRFGEQFF; CDR3 DNA: TGTGCCAGCAGCCAAAGCATTACTAGATTCGGTGAGCAGTTCTTC
D gene: .; clone size: .; V gene: TRBV5-5; J gene: TRBJ1-3; CDR3 protein: CASSAEGWRNTIYF; CDR3 DNA: TGTGCCAGCAGCGCCGAGGGTTGGAGAAACACCATATATTTT
D gene: .; clone size: .; V gene: TRBV12-5; J gene: TRBJ2-7; CDR3 protein: CASGLVLSVDPYEQYF; CDR3 DNA: TGTGCTAGTGGTTTGGTACTATCGGTGGATCCCTACGAGCAGTACTTC
D gene: TRBD1; clone size: .; V gene: TRBV4-1; J gene: TRBJ2-7; CDR3 protein: CASSQADRAYEQYF; CDR3 DNA: TGCGCCAGCAGCCAAGCGGACAGGGCGTACGAGCAGTACTTC
D gene: .; clone size: once; V gene: TRBV7-6; J gene: TRBJ2-1; CDR3 protein: CASSLLRSSYNEQFF; CDR3 DNA: TGTGCCAGCAGCTTATTGCGGAGCTCCTACAATGAGCAGTTCTTC
D gene: .; clone size: .; V gene: TRBV19; J gene: TRBJ2-5; CDR3 protein: CASSPTSSLETQYF; CDR3 DNA: TGTGCCAGTAGTCCCACTAGCAGTTTAGAGACCCAGTACTTC
D gene: .; clone size: .; V gene: TRBV30; J gene: TRBJ2-1; CDR3 protein: CAWISFQSGAPFNNEQFF; CDR3 DNA: TGTGCCTGGATCTCCTTCCAATCAGGCGCGCCCTTTAACAATGAGCAGTTCTTC
D gene: TRBD2; clone size: .; V gene: TRBV7-6; J gene: TRBJ2-3; CDR3 protein: CASSLLAEADTQYF; CDR3 DNA: TGTGCCAGCAGCTTGCTAGCGGAAGCAGATACGCAGTATTTT
D gene: .; clone size: few; V gene: TRBV13; J gene: TRBJ2-5; CDR3 protein: CASSLGTETQYF; CDR3 DNA: TGTGCCAGCAGCTTAGGGACTGAGACCCAGTACTTC
D gene: TRBD1; clone size: few; V gene: TRBV5-1; J gene: TRBJ2-7; CDR3 protein: CASSLASDRGYEQYF; CDR3 DNA: TGCGCCAGCAGCTTGGCCTCGGACAGGGGATACGAGCAGTACTTC
D gene: TRBD1; clone size: .; V gene: TRBV28; J gene: TRBJ2-1; CDR3 protein: CASVTGQPYNEQFF; CDR3 DNA: TGTGCCAGCGTGACGGGACAGCCATACAATGAGCAGTTCTTC
D gene: TRBD2; clone size: .; V gene: TRBV30; J gene: TRBJ2-5; CDR3 protein: CAWSVAGGPGETQYF; CDR3 DNA: TGTGCCTGGAGTGTGGCGGGAGGGCCGGGAGAGACCCAGTACTTC
D gene: TRBD1; clone size: .; V gene: TRBV6-5; J gene: TRBJ2-7; CDR3 protein: CASSIRDRGHEQYF; CDR3 DNA: TGTGCCAGCAGTATCCGGGACAGGGGGCACGAGCAGTACTTC
D gene: .; clone size: .; V gene: TRBV11-2; J gene: TRBJ2-2; CDR3 protein: CASSLVQGTGELFF; CDR3 DNA: TGTGCCAGCAGCTTAGTCCAGGGGACCGGGGAGCTGTTTTTT
D gene: TRBD1; clone size: few; V gene: TRBV30; J gene: TRBJ1-2; CDR3 protein: CAWSATGTYGYTF; CDR3 DNA: TGTGCCTGGAGTGCGACAGGGACCTATGGCTACACCTTC
D gene: TRBD2; clone size: .; V gene: TRBV5-1; J gene: TRBJ2-3; CDR3 protein: CASRMSGDGDTQYF; CDR3 DNA: TGCGCCAGCAGGATGAGCGGGGACGGAGATACGCAGTATTTT
D gene: TRBD2; clone size: .; V gene: TRBV9; J gene: TRBJ2-1; CDR3 protein: CASSTSGKGNEQFF; CDR3 DNA: TGTGCCAGCAGCACTAGCGGGAAAGGCAATGAGCAGTTCTTC
D gene: TRBD1; clone size: .; V gene: TRBV19; J gene: TRBJ1-1; CDR3 protein: CASSGQVGTEAFF; CDR3 DNA: TGTGCCAGTAGTGGACAGGTGGGCACTGAAGCTTTCTTT
D gene: .; clone size: .; V gene: TRBV28; J gene: TRBJ1-2; CDR3 protein: CASSLTGERRDGYTF; CDR3 DNA: TGTGCCAGCAGTTTAACGGGGGAGAGAAGGGATGGCTACACCTTC
D gene: .; clone size: few; V gene: TRBV9; J gene: TRBJ2-2; CDR3 protein: CASSVGGHANTGELFF; CDR3 DNA: TGTGCCAGCAGCGTAGGGGGACATGCGAACACCGGGGAGCTGTTTTTT
D gene: .; clone size: once; V gene: TRBV7-9; J gene: TRBJ1-5; CDR3 protein: CASSFTGGGNQPQHF; CDR3 DNA: TGTGCCAGCAGCTTCACGGGGGGCGGCAATCAGCCCCAGCATTTT
D gene: TRBD1; clone size: .; V gene: TRBV19; J gene: TRBJ1-1; CDR3 protein: CASSRYRGHGTEAFF; CDR3 DNA: TGTGCCAGTAGTAGATACAGGGGGCACGGGACTGAAGCTTTCTTT
D gene: .; clone size: .; V gene: TRBV2; J gene: TRBJ1-1; CDR3 protein: CASRPGEWSDTEAFF; CDR3 DNA: TGTGCCAGCAGGCCCGGGGAGTGGAGCGACACTGAAGCTTTCTTT
D gene: .; clone size: .; V gene: TRBV4-1; J gene: TRBJ2-7; CDR3 protein: CASSRNTPAAYEQYF; CDR3 DNA: TGCGCCAGCAGCCGGAACACCCCGGCGGCCTACGAGCAGTACTTC
D gene: TRBD1; clone size: .; V gene: TRBV2; J gene: TRBJ1-5; CDR3 protein: CASREDRGDQPQHF; CDR3 DNA: TGTGCCAGCAGGGAGGACAGGGGCGATCAGCCCCAGCATTTT
D gene: TRBD1; clone size: once; V gene: TRBV27; J gene: TRBJ2-7; CDR3 protein: CASSLSQGAYEQYF; CDR3 DNA: TGTGCCAGCAGTTTATCACAGGGGGCCTACGAGCAGTACTTC
D gene: .; clone size: .; V gene: TRBV14; J gene: TRBJ2-1; CDR3 protein: CASSPILASDYNEQFF; CDR3 DNA: TGTGCCAGCAGCCCGATACTAGCATCAGACTACAATGAGCAGTTCTTC
D gene: .; clone size: .; V gene: TRBV2; J gene: TRBJ2-2; CDR3 protein: CASSEGQATGELFF; CDR3 DNA: TGTGCCAGCAGTGAGGGCCAAGCAACCGGGGAGCTGTTTTTT
D gene: TRBD2; clone size: .; V gene: TRBV30; J gene: TRBJ2-3; CDR3 protein: CACSPGLATDTQYF; CDR3 DNA: TGTGCCTGTTCCCCGGGACTAGCAACGGATACGCAGTATTTT
D gene: .; clone size: few; V gene: TRBV27; J gene: TRBJ2-2; CDR3 protein: CASSLQGDTGELFF; CDR3 DNA: TGTGCCAGCAGTTTACAGGGCGACACCGGGGAGCTGTTTTTT
D gene: .; clone size: few; V gene: TRBV7-2; J gene: TRBJ2-3; CDR3 protein: CASSLMESYTQYF; CDR3 DNA: TGTGCCAGCAGCTTAATGGAGTCCTATACGCAGTATTTT
D gene: TRBD1; clone size: .; V gene: TRBV19; J gene: TRBJ1-1; CDR3 protein: CASSTNRDREFVSTEAFF; CDR3 DNA: TGTGCCAGTAGTACCAACCGGGACAGGGAATTTGTTAGCACTGAAGCTTTCTTT